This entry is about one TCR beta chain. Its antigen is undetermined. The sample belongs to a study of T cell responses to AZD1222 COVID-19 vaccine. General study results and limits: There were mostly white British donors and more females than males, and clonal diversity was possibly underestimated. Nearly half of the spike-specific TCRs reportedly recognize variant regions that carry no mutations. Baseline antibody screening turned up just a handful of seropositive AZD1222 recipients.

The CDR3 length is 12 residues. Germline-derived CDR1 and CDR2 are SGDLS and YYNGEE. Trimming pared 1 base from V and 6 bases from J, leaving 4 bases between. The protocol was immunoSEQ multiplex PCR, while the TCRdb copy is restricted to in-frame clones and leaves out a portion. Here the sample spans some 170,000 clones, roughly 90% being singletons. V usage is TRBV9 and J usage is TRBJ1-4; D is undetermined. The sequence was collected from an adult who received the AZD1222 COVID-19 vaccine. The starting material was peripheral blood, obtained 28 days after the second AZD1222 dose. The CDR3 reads CASSVKDEKLFF. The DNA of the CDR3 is TGTGCCAGCAGCGTAAAGGATGAAAAACTGTTTTTT.